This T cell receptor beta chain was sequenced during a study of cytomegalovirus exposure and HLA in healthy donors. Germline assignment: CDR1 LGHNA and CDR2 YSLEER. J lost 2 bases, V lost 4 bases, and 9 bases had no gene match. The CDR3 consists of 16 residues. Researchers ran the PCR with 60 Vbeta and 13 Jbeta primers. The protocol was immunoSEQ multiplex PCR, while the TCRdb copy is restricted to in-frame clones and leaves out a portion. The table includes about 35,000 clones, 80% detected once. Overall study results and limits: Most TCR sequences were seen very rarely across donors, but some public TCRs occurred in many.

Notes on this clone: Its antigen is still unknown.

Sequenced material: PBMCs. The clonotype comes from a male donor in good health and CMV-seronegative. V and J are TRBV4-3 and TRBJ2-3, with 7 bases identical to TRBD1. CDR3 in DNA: TGCGCCAGCAGCCCGCACCGGGACAGACTCACAGATACGCAGTATTTT. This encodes CASSPHRDRLTDTQYF.